The TCR beta chain under discussion was sequenced for a study of OX40 agonist ivuxolimab in advanced cancers. Overall study: Anti-PD-1, anti-PD-L1 or anti-CTLA-4 therapy given earlier was allowed, and approximately 43% had some.

Profiling relied on immunoSEQ multiplex PCR, and the TCRdb table lists in-frame clones only, not all of them. The sample lists 70,000 to 95,000 clones; about 88% were seen once. Germline V CDR1 and CDR2: MDHEN, SYDVKM. The length of the CDR3 is 16 residues. V was trimmed by 8 bases and J by 2 bases, leaving 20 bases between them. The chain employs TRBV28 and TRBJ2-3; tentatively, D is TRBD1 or TRBD2 (6 bases each). This sequence was found in an adult with an advanced solid tumor such as melanoma, head and neck, liver or kidney cancer. The starting material was CD4+ or CD8+ T cells sorted from blood, obtained in a trial of the OX40 agonist ivuxolimab. DNA of the CDR3: TGTGCCAGCGGTATGAACGGGGGCGAAGCCACAGATACGCAGTATTTT. Amino acids: CASGMNGGEATDTQYF. Combining the CDR3 with reference TRBV28 and TRBJ2-3 gives the whole variable domain DVKVTQSSRYLVKRTGEKVFLECVQDMDHENMFWYRQDPGLGLRLIYFSYDVKMKEKGDIPEGYSVSREKKERFSLILESASTNQTSMYLCASGMNGGEATDTQYFGPGTRLTVL.